The TCR beta chain described here comes from a study of blood T cell repertoires in COVID-19. Per the original data handling: Amplified reference gene primers provided the basis for estimating nucleated cell counts. Repertoires were generated with immunoSEQ multiplex PCR, while TCRdb's copy carries only in-frame clones and drops some. The V and J calls and clone size were taken over from that table, and D and trimming were inferred from the DNA. The sample lists more than 200,000 clones, 70% to 85% seen once, with roughly 4% in the top ten. This CDR3 is 14 amino acids long. Unmatched junction bases numbered 5, after V lost 2 bases and J lost 8 bases. Germline V gene sequence: CDR1 MDHEN, CDR2 SYDVKM.

This clonotype was obtained from a woman aged 40 to 50 with active or convalescent COVID-19. Sequencing was carried out using peripheral blood. The rearrangement uses TRBV28 and TRBJ1-4; 7 nucleotides agree with TRBD1. The CDR3 region has the DNA TGTGCCAGCAGTTTAACAGGGGTTCGAGAAAAACTGTTTTTT. It encodes CASSLTGVREKLFF.